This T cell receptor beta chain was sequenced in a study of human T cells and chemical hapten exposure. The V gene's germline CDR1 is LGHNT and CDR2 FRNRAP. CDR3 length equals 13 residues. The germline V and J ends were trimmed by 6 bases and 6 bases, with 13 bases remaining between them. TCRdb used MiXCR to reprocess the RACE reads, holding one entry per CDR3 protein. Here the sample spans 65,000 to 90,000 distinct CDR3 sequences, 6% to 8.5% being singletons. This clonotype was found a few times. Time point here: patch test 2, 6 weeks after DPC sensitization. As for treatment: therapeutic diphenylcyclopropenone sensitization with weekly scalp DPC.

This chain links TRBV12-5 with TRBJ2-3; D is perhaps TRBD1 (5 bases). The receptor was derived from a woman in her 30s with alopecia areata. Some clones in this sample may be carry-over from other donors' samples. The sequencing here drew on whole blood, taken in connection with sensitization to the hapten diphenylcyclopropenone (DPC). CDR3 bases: TGTGCTAGTGGACCCGACCAGGGTGATACGCAGTATTTT. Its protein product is CASGPDQGDTQYF.